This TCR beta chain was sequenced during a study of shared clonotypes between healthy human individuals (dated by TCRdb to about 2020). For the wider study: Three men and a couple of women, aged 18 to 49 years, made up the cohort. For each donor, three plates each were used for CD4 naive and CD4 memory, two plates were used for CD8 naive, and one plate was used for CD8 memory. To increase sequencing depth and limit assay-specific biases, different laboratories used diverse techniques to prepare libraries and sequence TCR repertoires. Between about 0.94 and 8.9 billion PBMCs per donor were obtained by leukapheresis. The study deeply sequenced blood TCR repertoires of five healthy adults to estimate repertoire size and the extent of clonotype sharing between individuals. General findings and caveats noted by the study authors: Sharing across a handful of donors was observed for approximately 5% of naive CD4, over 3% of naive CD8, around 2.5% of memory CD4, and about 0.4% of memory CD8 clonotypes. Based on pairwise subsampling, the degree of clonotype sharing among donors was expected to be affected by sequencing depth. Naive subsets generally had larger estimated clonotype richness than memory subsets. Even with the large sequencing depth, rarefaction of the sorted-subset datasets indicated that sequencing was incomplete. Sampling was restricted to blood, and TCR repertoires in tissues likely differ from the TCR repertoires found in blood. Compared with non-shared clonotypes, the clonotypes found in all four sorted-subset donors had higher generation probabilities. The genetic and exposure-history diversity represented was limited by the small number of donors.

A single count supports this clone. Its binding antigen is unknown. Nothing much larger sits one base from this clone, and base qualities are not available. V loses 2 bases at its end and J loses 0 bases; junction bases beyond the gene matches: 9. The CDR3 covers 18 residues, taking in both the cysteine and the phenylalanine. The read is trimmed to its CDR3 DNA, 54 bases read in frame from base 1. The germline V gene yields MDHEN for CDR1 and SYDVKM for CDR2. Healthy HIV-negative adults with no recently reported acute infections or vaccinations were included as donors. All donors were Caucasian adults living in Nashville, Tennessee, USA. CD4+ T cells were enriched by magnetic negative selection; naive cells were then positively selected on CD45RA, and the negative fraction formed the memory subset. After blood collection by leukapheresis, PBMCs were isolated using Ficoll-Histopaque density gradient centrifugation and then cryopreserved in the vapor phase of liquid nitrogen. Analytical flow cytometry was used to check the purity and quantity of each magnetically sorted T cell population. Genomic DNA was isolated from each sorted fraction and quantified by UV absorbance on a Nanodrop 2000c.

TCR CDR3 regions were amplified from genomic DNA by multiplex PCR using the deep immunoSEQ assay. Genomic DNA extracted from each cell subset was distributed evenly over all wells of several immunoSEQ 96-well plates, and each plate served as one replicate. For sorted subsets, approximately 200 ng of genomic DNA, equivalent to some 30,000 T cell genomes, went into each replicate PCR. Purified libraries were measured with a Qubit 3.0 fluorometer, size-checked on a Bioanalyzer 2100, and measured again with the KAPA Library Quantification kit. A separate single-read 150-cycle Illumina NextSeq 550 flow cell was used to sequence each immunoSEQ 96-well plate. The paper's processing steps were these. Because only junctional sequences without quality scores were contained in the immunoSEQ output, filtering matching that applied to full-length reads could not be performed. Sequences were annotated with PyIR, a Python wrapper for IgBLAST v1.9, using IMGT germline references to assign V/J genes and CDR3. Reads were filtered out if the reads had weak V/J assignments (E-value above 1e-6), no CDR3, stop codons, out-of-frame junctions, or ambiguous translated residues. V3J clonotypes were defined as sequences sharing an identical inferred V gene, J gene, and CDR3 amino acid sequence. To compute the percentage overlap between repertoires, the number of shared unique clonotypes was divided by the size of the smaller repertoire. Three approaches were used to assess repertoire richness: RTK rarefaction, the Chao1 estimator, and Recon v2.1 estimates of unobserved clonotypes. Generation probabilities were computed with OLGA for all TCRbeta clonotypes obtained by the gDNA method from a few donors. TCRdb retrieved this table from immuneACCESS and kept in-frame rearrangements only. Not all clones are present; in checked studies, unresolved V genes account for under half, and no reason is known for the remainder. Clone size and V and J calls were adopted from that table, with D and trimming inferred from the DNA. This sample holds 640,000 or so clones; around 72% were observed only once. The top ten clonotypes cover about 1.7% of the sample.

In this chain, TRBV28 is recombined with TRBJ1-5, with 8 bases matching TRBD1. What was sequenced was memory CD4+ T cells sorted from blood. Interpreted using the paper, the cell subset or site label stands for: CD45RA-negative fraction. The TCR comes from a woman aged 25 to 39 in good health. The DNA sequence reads TGTGCCAGCAGTTTAAACCAGGGGGCTTACAATAGCAATCAGCCCCAGCATTTT. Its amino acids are CASSLNQGAYNSNQPQHF.